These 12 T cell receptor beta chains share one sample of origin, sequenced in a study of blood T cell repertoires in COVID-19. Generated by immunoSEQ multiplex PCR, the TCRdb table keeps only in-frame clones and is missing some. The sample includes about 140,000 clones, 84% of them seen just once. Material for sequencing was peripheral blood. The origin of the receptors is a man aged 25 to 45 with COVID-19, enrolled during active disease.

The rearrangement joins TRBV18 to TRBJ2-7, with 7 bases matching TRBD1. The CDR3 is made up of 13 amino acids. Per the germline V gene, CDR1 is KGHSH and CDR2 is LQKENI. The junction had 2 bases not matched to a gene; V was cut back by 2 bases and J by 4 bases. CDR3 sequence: CASSPGTDYEQYF. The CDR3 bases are TGTGCCAGCTCACCAGGGACAGATTACGAGCAGTACTTC.

DNA for the CDR3: TGTGCCAGCACCCTACTTAGCAATCAGCCCCAGCATTTT. As protein: CASTLLSNQPQHF. V gene TRBV2 combines with J gene TRBJ1-5; no clear D. This CDR3 has 13 residues. CDR1 and CDR2 from the germline V gene are SNHLY and FYNNEI. V lost 7 bases to trimming and J lost 0 bases, with 7 bases between them.

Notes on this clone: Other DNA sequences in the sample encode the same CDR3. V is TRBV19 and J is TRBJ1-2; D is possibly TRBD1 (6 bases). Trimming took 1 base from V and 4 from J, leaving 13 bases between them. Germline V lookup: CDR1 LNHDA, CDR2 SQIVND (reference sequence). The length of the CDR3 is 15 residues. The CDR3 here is CASSIGSGASYGYTF. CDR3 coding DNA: TGTGCCAGTAGTATAGGTTCAGGGGCCTCCTATGGCTACACCTTC.

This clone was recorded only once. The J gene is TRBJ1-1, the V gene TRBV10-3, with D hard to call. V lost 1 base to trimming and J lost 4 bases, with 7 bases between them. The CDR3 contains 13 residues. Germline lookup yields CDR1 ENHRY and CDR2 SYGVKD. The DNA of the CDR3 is TGTGCCATCAGTGAGTATGAGGGCACTGAAGCTTTCTTT. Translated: CAISEYEGTEAFF.

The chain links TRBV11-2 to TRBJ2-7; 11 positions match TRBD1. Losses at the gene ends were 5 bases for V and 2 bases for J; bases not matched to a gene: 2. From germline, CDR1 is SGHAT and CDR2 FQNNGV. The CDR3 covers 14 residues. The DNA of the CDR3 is TGTGCCAGCAGCCGGGGACAGGGGGCCTACGAGCAGTACTTC. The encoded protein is CASSRGQGAYEQYF.

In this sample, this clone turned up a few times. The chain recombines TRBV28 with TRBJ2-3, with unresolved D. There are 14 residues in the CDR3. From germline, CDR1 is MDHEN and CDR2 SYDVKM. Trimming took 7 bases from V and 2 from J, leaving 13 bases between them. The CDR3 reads CASTRLEFTDTQYF. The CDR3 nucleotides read TGTGCCAGCACCCGACTTGAATTCACAGATACGCAGTATTTT.

Written as DNA, the CDR3 is TGCGCCAGCAGTGGAACGGGGACTAGCGGAAACACCGGGGAGCTGTTTTTT. Amino acids: CASSGTGTSGNTGELFF. This chain connects TRBV10-2 to TRBJ2-2; 11 bases map to TRBD2. The ends lost 4 bases at V and 2 bases at J; junction bases unmatched: 6. The germline CDR1 and CDR2 sequences are WSHSY and SAAADI. CDR3 size: 17 residues.

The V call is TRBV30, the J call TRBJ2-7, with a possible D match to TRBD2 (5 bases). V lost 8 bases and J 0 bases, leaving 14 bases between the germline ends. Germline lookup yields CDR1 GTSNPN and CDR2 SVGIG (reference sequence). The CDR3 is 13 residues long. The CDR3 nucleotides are TGTGCCCGCGAGGTGGGGAGCTCCTACGAGCAGTACTTC. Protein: CAREVGSSYEQYF.

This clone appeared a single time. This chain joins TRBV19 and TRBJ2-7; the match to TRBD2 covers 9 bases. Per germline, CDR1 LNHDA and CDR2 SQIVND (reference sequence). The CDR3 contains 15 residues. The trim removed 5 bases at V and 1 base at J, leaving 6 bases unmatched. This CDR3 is CASSEGGLASYEQYF. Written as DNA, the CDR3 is TGTGCCAGTAGTGAAGGAGGACTAGCGTCCTACGAGCAGTACTTC.

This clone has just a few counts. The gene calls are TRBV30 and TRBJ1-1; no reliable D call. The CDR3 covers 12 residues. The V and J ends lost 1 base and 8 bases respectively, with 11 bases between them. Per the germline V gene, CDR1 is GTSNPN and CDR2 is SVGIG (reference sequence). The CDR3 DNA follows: TGTGCCTGGAGTGGAGGAGGGAGGGAAGCTTTCTTT. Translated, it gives CAWSGGGREAFF.

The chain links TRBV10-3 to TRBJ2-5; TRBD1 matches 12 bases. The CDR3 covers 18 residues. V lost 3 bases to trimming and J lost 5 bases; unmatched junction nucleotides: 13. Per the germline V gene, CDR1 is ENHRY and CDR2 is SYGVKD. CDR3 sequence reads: CAISDPVRGQGARETQYF. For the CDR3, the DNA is TGTGCCATCAGTGACCCGGTCCGGGGACAGGGGGCGCGTGAGACCCAGTACTTC.

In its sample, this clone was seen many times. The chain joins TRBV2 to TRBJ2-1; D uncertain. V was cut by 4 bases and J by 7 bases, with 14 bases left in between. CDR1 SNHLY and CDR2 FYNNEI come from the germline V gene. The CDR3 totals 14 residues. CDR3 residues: CASSGTYPENEQFF. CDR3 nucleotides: TGTGCCAGCAGTGGAACGTATCCCGAGAATGAGCAGTTCTTC.